These 10 T cell receptor beta chains share one sample of origin, sequenced in a study of blood T cell repertoires in COVID-19. The assay was immunoSEQ multiplex PCR, and TCRdb's table has in-frame clones only and misses some. The table has 200,000 or so clones, approximately 83% seen once. Material for sequencing was peripheral blood. These TCRs come from a young woman who had recovered from COVID-19.

The chain uses TRBV7-6 and TRBJ1-2; 9 bases align to TRBD1. The V segment lost 1 base and the J segment 2 bases; nucleotides outside the gene matches: 2. CDR1 is SGHVS and CDR2 is FNYEAQ in the germline V gene. The CDR3 is 15 residues long. CDR3: CASSLDRGPNYGYTF. CDR3 coding DNA: TGTGCCAGCAGCTTAGACAGGGGGCCGAACTATGGCTACACCTTC.

The CDR3 bases are TGCAGCGTTGCCAGGGCCCACAATGAGCAGTTCTTC. Protein product: CSVARAHNEQFF. The J gene is TRBJ2-1, the V gene TRBV29-1; tentative D call: TRBD1 (5 bases). This CDR3 region has 12 residues. V was pared by 4 bases and J by 5 bases, with 9 bases between. The germline V gene encodes CDR1 SQVTM and CDR2 ANQGSEA.

The table lists this clone with many counts. This chain uses TRBV19 with TRBJ2-7; 9 positions agree with TRBD2. The CDR3 has 16 residues. The V gene end was trimmed by 3 bases and the J gene end by 4 bases; junction bases not matched to a gene: 10. CDR1 is LNHDA, CDR2 SQIVND, per germline (reference sequence). The CDR3 spells CASSMIGVTSGYEQYF. The CDR3 region has the DNA TGTGCCAGTAGTATGATTGGTGTGACTAGCGGATACGAGCAGTACTTC.

V usage is TRBV6-5 and J usage is TRBJ1-6; weak D call: TRBD1 (6 bases). This CDR3 has 16 amino acids. Germline V gives CDR1 MNHEY, CDR2 SVGAGI. The ends were cut back, 2 bases at V and 8 bases at J, with 16 bases in the middle. The CDR3 DNA sequence: TGTGCCAGCAGTTACGTGATTGGGGGCCTTTATTCACCCCTCCACTTT. Its translation: CASSYVIGGLYSPLHF.

This chain connects TRBV6-5 to TRBJ2-2; TRBD1 might be the D (5 bases). V lost 6 bases and J lost 4, with 9 bases in between. This CDR3 contains 13 residues. The germline V gene encodes CDR1 MNHEY and CDR2 SVGAGI. CDR3 nucleotides: TGTGCCAGCAGGGGGCTAGGCACCGGGGAGCTGTTTTTT. Translating it yields CASRGLGTGELFF.

This clone came up a few times. For the CDR3, the DNA is TGTGCCACCAGCACCCCAACGGGGACGCAGTATTTT. As protein: CATSTPTGTQYF. The V call is TRBV15, the J call TRBJ2-3; D is possibly TRBD2 (5 bases). Germline V gives CDR1 LNHNV, CDR2 YYDKDF (reference sequence). This CDR3 region has 12 residues. V was pared by 4 bases and J by 9 bases, with 11 bases between.

The chain employs TRBV6-6 and TRBJ2-2, with TRBD2 matching 10 bases. Germline CDR1 MNHNY, CDR2 SVGAGI (reference sequence). This CDR3 contains 16 residues. Germline trimming cut 5 bases from V and 2 bases from J; bases unmatched to any gene: 5. The CDR3: CASSPGTSANTGELFF. As DNA, the CDR3 is TGTGCCAGCAGTCCAGGGACTAGCGCCAACACCGGGGAGCTGTTTTTT.

This clone is a singleton in its sample. J is TRBJ2-7 and V is TRBV5-6, with 9 nucleotides matching TRBD1. Trimming took 3 bases from V and 4 from J; bases not matched to a gene: 5. CDR3 length: 14 residues. CDR1 and CDR2 from the germline V gene are SGHDT and YYEEEE. The CDR3 reads CASSSGQGRYEQYF. The CDR3 coding sequence is TGTGCCAGCAGCTCAGGACAGGGGCGGTACGAGCAGTACTTC.

CDR3 DNA: TGTGCCAGCAGCGTCTTTAGCGGGAGCAAGGAGACCCAGTACTTC. Translating gives CASSVFSGSKETQYF. The chain recombines TRBV9 with TRBJ2-5; TRBD2 matches 9 bases. This CDR3 has 15 amino acids. V dropped 2 bases and J dropped 5; count of bases not matched to a gene: 7. Germline-derived CDR1 and CDR2 are SGDLS and YYNGEE.

The V call is TRBV29-1, the J call TRBJ2-7; no definite D call. Germline loops: CDR1 SQVTM, CDR2 ANQGSEA. Trimming left V 6 bases short and J 0 bases short, with 18 bases between. The CDR3 extends over 15 amino acids. CDR3 nucleotides: TGCAGCGTCCTTGTGGCAGGTGTACTCTCCTACGAGCAGTACTTC. This encodes CSVLVAGVLSYEQYF.